These 8 T cell receptor beta chains were all obtained from the same sample, sequenced in a study of blood T cell repertoires in COVID-19. TCRdb's table, derived via immunoSEQ multiplex PCR, lists solely in-frame clones and lacks some. This sample has approximately 470,000 clones, with about nine tenths found just once. What was sequenced was PBMCs or T cells enriched from blood (not recorded which). These receptors were taken from a woman aged 18-29 years who had recovered from COVID-19.

The gene calls are TRBV5-4 and TRBJ2-5; 7 bases line up with TRBD1. J lost 3 bases, V lost 4 bases, and 6 bases had no gene match. CDR1 is SGHNT and CDR2 is YYREEE in the germline V gene (reference sequence). The CDR3 is made up of 14 amino acids. The DNA of the CDR3 is TGTGCCAGCAGCCCCCCGACAGGGAAAGAGACCCAGTACTTC. Protein product: CASSPPTGKETQYF.

This rearrangement joins TRBV29-1 to TRBJ1-2, with 9 bases matching TRBD1. Germline CDR1 is SQVTM and CDR2 is ANQGSEA. This CDR3 comprises 15 residues. The V gene end was trimmed by 7 bases and the J gene end by 2 bases; junction bases not matched to a gene: 11. The CDR3 DNA reads as TGCAGCGCTCGGACAGGGGAAAGGGGAAACTATGGCTACACCTTC. It is translated as CSARTGERGNYGYTF.

The CDR3 coding sequence is TGTGCCAGCAGTGACGTTCCAGGACAGGGGGAGAATGAAGCTTTCTTT. As protein: CASSDVPGQGENEAFF. The gene calls are TRBV2 and TRBJ1-1, with 10 positions matching TRBD1. After removal of 3 bases from V and 7 bases from J, the junction contained 11 bases not matched to a gene. The CDR3 covers 16 residues. Germline-derived CDR1 and CDR2 are SNHLY and FYNNEI.

This clone is a singleton in its sample. The V gene is TRBV27, the J gene TRBJ1-1, with D possibly being TRBD1 (5 bases). CDR1 and CDR2 from the germline V gene are MNHEY and SMNVEV (reference sequence). Trimming removed 1 base from V and 4 bases from J, with 13 bases in between. The CDR3 has 15 residues. CDR3: CASSLYQGMGTEAFF. CDR3 sequence (DNA): TGTGCCAGCAGTTTATATCAGGGTATGGGCACTGAAGCTTTCTTT.

This rearrangement joins TRBV29-1 to TRBJ2-4, with D tentatively TRBD2 (6 bases). The germline CDR1 and CDR2 sequences are SQVTM and ANQGSEA. The CDR3 is 14 residues long. CDR3 sequence: CSFGAGPPGNIQYF. For the CDR3, the DNA is TGCAGTTTTGGGGCGGGGCCCCCGGGGAACATTCAGTACTTC.

The V gene is TRBV5-1, the J gene TRBJ1-1; TRBD1 aligns across 8 bases. CDR1 and CDR2 (germline): SGHRS, YFSETQ. The CDR3 is made up of 14 amino acids. V dropped 2 bases and J dropped 1; count of bases not matched to a gene: 1. CDR3 in DNA: TGCGCCAGCAGCTTCGACAGGGGGAACACTGAAGCTTTCTTT. Amino acids: CASSFDRGNTEAFF.

This clone has just one count. The chain joins TRBV10-3 to TRBJ1-1; a weak D match, TRBD1 (5 bases). This CDR3 is 14 amino acids long. CDR1 is ENHRY and CDR2 is SYGVKD in the germline V gene. V was shortened by 10 bases and J by 2 bases, with 17 bases between the two germline ends. Written as DNA, the CDR3 is TGTGCCAGCAGCCCCCCTGACAGAAACACTGAAGCTTTCTTT. Protein sequence: CASSPPDRNTEAFF.

The chain carries TRBV9 and TRBJ1-1; D remains unclear. The CDR3 sequence is 14 residues long. Looked up from germline, CDR1 is SGDLS and CDR2 is YYNGEE. Trimming took off 0 bases at V and 2 bases at J, with 8 bases between the two ends. The CDR3 loop is CASSVGGVNTEAFF. The CDR3, as DNA: TGTGCCAGCAGCGTAGGAGGAGTCAACACTGAAGCTTTCTTT.